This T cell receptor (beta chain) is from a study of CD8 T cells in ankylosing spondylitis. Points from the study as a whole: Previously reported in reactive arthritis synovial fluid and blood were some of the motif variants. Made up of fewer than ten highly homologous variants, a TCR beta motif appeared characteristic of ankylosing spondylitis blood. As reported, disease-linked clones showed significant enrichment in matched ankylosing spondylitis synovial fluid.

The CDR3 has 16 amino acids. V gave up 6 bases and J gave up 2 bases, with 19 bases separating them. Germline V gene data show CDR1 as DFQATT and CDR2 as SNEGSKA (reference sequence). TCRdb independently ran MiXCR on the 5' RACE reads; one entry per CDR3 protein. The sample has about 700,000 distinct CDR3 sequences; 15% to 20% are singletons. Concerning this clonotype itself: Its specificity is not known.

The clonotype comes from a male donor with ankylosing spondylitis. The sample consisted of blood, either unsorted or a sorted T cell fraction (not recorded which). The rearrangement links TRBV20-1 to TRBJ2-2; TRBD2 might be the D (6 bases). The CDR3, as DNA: TGCAGTGCCGAGGGACCTGGCGGGGCAAACACCGGGGAGCTGTTTTTT. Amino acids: CSAEGPGGANTGELFF.